This TCR beta chain originates from a study of T cell responses to AZD1222 COVID-19 vaccine. Germline lookup yields CDR1 LGHDT and CDR2 YNNKEL (reference sequence). The CDR3 is 16 amino acids. V was clipped by 5 bases and J by 5 bases; unmatched bases: 9. The repertoire was sequenced with immunoSEQ multiplex PCR; TCRdb's copy has only in-frame clones and lacks some. The repertoire holds around 120,000 clones, with 92% as singletons. Turning to this clone: The antigen remains unidentified.

Study observations and caveats: Regions 160-218 and 743-854 dominated among vaccine-associated CD4 TCRs spanning spike. There were mostly white British donors and more females than males, and clonal diversity was possibly underestimated.

The chain links TRBV3-1 (or the pseudogene TRBV3-2) to TRBJ1-6; 7 bases match TRBD1. The sample consisted of peripheral blood, taken 28 days after the second AZD1222 dose. The source is an adult who received the AZD1222 COVID-19 vaccine. The CDR3 here is CASSLLTGTDNSPLHF. In nucleotides, the CDR3 is TGTGCCAGCAGCTTGCTAACTGGGACAGATAATTCACCCCTCCACTTT.